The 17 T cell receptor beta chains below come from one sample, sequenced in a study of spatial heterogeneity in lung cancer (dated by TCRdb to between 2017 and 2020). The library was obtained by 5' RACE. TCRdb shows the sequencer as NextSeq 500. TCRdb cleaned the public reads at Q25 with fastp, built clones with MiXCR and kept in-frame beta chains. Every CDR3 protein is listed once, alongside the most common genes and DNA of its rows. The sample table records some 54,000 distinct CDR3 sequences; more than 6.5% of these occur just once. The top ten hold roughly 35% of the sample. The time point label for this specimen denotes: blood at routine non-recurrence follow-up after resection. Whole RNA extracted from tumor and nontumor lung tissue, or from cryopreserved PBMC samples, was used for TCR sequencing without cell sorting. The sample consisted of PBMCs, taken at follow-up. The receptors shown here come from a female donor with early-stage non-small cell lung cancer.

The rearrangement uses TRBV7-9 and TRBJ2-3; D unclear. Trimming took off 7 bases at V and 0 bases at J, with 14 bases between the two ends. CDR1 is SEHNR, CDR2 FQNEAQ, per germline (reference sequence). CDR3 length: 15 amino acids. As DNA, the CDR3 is TGTGCCAGCACGACGGCCGCCACTAGCACAGATACGCAGTATTTT. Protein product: CASTTAATSTDTQYF.

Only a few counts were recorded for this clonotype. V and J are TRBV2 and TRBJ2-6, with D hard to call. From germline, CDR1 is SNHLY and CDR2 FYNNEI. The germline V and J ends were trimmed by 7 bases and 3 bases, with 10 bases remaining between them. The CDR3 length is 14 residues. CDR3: CASTASSGANVLTF. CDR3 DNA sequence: TGTGCCAGCACAGCATCGAGTGGGGCCAACGTCCTGACTTTC. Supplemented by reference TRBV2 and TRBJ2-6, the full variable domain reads EPEVTQTPSHQVTQMGQEVILRCVPISNHLYFYWYRQILGQKVEFLVSFYNNEISEKSEIFDDQFSVERPDGSNFTLKIRSTKLEDSAMYFCASTASSGANVLTFGAGSRLTVL.

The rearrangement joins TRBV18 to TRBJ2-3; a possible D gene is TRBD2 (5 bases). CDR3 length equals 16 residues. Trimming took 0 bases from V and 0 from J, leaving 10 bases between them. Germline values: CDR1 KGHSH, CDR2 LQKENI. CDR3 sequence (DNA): TGTGCCAGCTCACCACCGGAGACTAACAGCACAGATACGCAGTATTTT. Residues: CASSPPETNSTDTQYF.

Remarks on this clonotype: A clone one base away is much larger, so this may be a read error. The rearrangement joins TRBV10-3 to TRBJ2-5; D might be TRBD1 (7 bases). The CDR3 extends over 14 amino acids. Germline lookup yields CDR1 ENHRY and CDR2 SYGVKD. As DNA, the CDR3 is TGTGCCATCAGTGTGGCAGGGGGAGGAGAGATCCAGTACTTC. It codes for CAISVAGGGEIQYF.

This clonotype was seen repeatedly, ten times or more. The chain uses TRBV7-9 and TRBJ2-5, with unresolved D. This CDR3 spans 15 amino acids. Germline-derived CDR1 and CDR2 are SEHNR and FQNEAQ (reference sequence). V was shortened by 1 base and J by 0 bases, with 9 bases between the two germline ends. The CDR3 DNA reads TGTGCCAGCAGCTTAGGGTTGGGCTACCAAGAGACCCAGTACTTC. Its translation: CASSLGLGYQETQYF.

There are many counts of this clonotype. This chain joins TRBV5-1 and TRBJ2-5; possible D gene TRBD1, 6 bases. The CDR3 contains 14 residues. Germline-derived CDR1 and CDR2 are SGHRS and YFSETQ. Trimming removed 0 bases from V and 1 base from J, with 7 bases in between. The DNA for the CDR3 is TGCGCCAGCAGCTTGGGGGACACCCAAGAGACCCAGTACTTC. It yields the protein CASSLGDTQETQYF.

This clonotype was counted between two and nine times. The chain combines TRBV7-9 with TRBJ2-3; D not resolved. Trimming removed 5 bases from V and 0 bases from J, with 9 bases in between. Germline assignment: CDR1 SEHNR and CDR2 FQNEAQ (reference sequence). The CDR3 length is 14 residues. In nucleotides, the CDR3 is TGTGCCAGCAGCGTGCTCGGAAGCACAGATACGCAGTATTTT. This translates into CASSVLGSTDTQYF.

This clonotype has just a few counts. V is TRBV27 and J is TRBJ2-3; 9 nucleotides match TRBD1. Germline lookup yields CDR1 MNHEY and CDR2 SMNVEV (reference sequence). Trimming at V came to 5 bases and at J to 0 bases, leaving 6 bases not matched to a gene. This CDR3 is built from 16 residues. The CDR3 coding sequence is TGTGCCAGCAGTCGGACAGGGGCCCGAAGCACAGATACGCAGTATTTT. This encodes CASSRTGARSTDTQYF.

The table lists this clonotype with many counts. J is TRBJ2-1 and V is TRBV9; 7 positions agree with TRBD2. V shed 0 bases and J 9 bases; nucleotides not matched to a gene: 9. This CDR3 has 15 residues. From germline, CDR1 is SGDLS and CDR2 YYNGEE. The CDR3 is CASSVVAWDYSEQFF. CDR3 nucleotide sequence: TGTGCCAGCAGCGTAGTTGCTTGGGACTACTCTGAGCAGTTCTTC.

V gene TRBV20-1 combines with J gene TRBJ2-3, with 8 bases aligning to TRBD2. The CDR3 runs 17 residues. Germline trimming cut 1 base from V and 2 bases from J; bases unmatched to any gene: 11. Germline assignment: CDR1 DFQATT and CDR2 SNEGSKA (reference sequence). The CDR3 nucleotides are TGCAGTGCTAGAGTTGGGATAGCGGGGATACACACAGATACGCAGTATTTT. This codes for CSARVGIAGIHTDTQYF.

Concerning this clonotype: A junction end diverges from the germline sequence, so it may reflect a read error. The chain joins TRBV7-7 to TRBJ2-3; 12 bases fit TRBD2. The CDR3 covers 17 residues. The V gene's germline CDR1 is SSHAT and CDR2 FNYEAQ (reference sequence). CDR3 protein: CASSLLAGGTPTDTQYF. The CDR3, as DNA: TGTGCTAGCAGCCTCCTAGCGGGGGGGACACCCACAGATACGCAGTATTTT. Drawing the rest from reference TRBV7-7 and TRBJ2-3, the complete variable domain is GAGVSQSPRYKVTKRGQDVTLRCDPISSHATLYWYQQALGQGPEFLTYFNYEAQPDKSGLPSDRFSAERPEGSISTLTIQRTEQRDSAMYRCASSLLAGGTPTDTQYFGPGTRLTVL.

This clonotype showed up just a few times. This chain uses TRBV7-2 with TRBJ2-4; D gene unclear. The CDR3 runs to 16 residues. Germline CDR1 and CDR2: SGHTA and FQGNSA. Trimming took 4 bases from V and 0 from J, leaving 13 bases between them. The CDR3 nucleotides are TGTGCCAGCAGCTCGACCCCAGTAGTAGCCAAAAACATTCAGTACTTC. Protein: CASSSTPVVAKNIQYF.

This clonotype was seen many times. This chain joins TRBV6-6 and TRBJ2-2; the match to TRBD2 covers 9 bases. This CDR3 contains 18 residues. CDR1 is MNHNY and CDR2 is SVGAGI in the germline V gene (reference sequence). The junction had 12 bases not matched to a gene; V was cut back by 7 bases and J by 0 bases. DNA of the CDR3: TGTGCCAGCAAGGTCCAAGCGGGGGGCCCTCCGAACACCGGGGAGCTGTTTTTT. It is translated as CASKVQAGGPPNTGELFF.

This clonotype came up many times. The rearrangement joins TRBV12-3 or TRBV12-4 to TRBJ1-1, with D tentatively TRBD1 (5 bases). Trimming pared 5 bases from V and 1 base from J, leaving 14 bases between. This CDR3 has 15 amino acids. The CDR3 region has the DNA TGTGCCAGCAGTCTTGGACAAGGGAGGAACACTGAAGCTTTCTTT. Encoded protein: CASSLGQGRNTEAFF.

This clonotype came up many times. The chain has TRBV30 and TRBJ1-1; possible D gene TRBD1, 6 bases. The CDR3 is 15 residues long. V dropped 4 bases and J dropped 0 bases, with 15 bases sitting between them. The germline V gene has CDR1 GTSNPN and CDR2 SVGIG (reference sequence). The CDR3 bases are TGTGCCTGGATCCTACAGGGCCTACTGAACACTGAAGCTTTCTTT. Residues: CAWILQGLLNTEAFF.

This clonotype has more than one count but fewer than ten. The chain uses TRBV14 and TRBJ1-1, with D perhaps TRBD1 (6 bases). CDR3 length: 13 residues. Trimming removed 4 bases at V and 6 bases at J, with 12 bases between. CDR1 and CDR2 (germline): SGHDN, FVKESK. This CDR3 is CASSLYEGAEAFF. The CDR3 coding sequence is TGTGCCAGCAGCCTCTATGAGGGGGCTGAAGCTTTCTTT.

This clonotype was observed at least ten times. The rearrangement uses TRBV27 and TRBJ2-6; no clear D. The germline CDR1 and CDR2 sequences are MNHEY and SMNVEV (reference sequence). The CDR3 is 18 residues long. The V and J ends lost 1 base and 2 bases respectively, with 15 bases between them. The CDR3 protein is CASSLWASTLAGANVLTF. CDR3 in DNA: TGTGCCAGCAGTTTATGGGCCTCTACCTTGGCTGGGGCCAACGTCCTGACTTTC.